This entry concerns a single T cell receptor beta chain. The clone's antigen remains unknown. Per-base qualities were not stored, and no clone one base away is much larger. The source of the sample is a study of blood T cells in healthy people across ages (dated by TCRdb to between 2014 and 2016). For context, the study as a whole: In model experiments, template switching captured roughly one uniquely barcoded TCR beta cDNA molecule for every two T cells. Two additional independent replicas of 1 million unique cDNA reads from the same blood draw were analyzed for two donors (one aged 18 to 30 and one aged 80 or older). To track age-related changes in TCR beta repertoire diversity, the study relied on deep sequencing normalized with unique cDNA molecular identifiers. Four age groups were formed from the donors: young (average approximately 15 years), middle-aged (approximately 39), aged (roughly 59) and long-lived (roughly 88). To avoid experimental bias, donors of different ages were distributed randomly across sequencing lanes. Paper-wide results and their limitations: The long-lived group showed more naive CD4+ T cells, fewer expanded clones and increased TCR diversity than the aged group, suggesting age selection. As age increased, observed TCR beta diversity per million T cells dropped in a roughly linear way, and a significant reduction was already evident by age 40. Estimates of total diversity based on one million sequenced T cells were regarded as lower bounds and as underestimates. Since profiling was done on bulk unsorted PBMCs, naive and antigen-experienced compartments could not be conclusively compared. The percentage of naive T cells measured by flow cytometry correlated strongly with observed TCR beta diversity. Because donor CMV infection status was unknown, age-related changes in expanded clonotypes were potentially confounded.

There are 14 amino acids in the CDR3, from cysteine to phenylalanine inclusive. Here the CDR3 DNA is all that survives: 42 bases in frame from base 1. V was cut back by 6 bases and J by 4 bases, leaving a gap of 13 bases between them. CDR1 MNHEY and CDR2 SMNVEV were looked up in the germline V gene (reference sequence). The 40 or so donors, aged about 6 to 100 years, were systemically healthy Caucasian individuals from Russia. Roughly 9.5 milliliters of peripheral blood were drawn from each donor into EDTA-treated Vacutainer tubes. Ficoll-Paque density-gradient centrifugation was used to isolate PBMCs, with at least 7 million per sample. Trizol reagent was used to extract total RNA from the PBMCs, yielding at least 5.5 micrograms per sample. For every donor, an aliquot of PBMCs went through flow cytometry to measure the percentages of naive CD45RAhigh/CD27high T cells. The library was built by means of 5' RACE. Sequencing relied on an Illumina HiSeq 2500. A second PCR of about 7 to 12 cycles was performed with a sample-barcoded 5' primer and a J-beta primer mix. Each TCR beta cDNA molecule received a unique molecular identifier from a template-switch 5' adaptor carrying 12 random nucleotides. At least 3 million CDR3-containing paired-end reads were obtained from each sample. First-strand cDNA synthesis was performed from all RNA using the Mint cDNA synthesis kit, with priming by a TRBC-specific oligonucleotide. All cDNA was treated with uracil-DNA glycosylase and then went through a first 18-cycle PCR with the universal primers M1SS and BC2_uni_R. The paper's processing steps were these. For normalization, 1 million high-quality reads, each with a distinct molecular identifier, were randomly selected from each sample. Instead of being binned into consensus sequences, reads that shared molecular identifiers were thrown out. MiTCR, with a Q25 quality threshold and the strictest error-elimination algorithm, was used for CDR3 identification, clonotype clustering and error correction. A nonparametric unseen species model with Euler transformation was used to estimate lower-bound total TCR beta diversity. TCRdb passed the public sequencing reads through fastp at Q25 and MiXCR, retaining productive beta sequences. A single entry per CDR3 protein holds the most common genes and DNA from its merged rows. The V and J calls and clone size are TCRdb's, not the authors'. Within this sample are hundreds of thousands of distinct CDR3 sequences, with around 31% of them counted one time only. The ten largest clones capture more than 15% of the sample.

This clonotype was sampled from an elderly woman in good health. The chain is made from TRBV27 and TRBJ1-3; a tentative D match to TRBD1 spans 5 bases. The sequencing sample was made of blood. The CDR3 region: CASRDQGVGNTIYF. The DNA reads TGTGCCAGCAGGGACCAGGGCGTCGGAAACACCATATATTTT.